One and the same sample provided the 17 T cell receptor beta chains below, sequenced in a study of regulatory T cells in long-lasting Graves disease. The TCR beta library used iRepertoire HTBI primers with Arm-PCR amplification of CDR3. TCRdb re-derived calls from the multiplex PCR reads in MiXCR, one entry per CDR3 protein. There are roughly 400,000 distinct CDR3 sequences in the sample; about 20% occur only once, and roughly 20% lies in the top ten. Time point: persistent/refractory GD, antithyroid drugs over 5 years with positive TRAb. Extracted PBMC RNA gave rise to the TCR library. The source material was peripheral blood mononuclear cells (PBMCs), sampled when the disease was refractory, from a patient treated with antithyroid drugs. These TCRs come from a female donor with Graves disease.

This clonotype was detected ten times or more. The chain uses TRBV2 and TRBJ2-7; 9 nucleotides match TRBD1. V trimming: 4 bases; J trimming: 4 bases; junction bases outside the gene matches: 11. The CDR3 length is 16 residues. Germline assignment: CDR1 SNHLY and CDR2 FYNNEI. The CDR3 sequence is CASSGGRGQGHYEQYF. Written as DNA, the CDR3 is TGTGCCAGCAGTGGAGGTAGGGGACAGGGACATTACGAGCAGTACTTC. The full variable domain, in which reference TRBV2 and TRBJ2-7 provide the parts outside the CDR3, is EPEVTQTPSHQVTQMGQEVILRCVPISNHLYFYWYRQILGQKVEFLVSFYNNEISEKSEIFDDQFSVERPDGSNFTLKIRSTKLEDSAMYFCASSGGRGQGHYEQYFGPGTRLTVT.

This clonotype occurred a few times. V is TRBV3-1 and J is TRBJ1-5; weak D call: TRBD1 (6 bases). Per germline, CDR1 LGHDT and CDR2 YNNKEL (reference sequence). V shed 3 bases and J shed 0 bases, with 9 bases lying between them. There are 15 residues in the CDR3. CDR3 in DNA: TGTGCCAGCAGCCAGAACAGGGATAGCAATCAGCCCCAGCATTTT. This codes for CASSQNRDSNQPQHF.

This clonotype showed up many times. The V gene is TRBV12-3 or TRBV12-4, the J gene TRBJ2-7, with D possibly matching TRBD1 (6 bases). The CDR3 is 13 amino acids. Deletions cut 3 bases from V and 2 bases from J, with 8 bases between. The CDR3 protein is CASSFWGPYEQYF. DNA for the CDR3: TGTGCCAGCAGTTTCTGGGGGCCCTACGAGCAGTACTTC.

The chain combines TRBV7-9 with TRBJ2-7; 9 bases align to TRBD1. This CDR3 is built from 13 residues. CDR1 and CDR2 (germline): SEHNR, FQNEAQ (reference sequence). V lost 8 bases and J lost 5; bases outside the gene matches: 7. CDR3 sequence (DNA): TGTGCCAGCGCTTGGGACAGGGTTGACGAGCAGTACTTC. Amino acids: CASAWDRVDEQYF.

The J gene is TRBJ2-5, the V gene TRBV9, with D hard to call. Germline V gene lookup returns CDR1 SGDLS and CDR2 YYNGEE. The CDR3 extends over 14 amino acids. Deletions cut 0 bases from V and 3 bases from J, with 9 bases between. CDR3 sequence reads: CASSVGVPKETQYF. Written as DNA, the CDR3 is TGTGCCAGCAGCGTAGGCGTTCCTAAAGAGACCCAGTACTTC.

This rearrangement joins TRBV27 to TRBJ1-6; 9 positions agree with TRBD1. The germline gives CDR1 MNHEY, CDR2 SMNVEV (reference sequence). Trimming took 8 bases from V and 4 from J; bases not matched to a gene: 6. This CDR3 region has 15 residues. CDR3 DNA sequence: TGTGCCAGCGGGAGGACAGGGGTTTATAATTCACCCCTCCACTTT. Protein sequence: CASGRTGVYNSPLHF.

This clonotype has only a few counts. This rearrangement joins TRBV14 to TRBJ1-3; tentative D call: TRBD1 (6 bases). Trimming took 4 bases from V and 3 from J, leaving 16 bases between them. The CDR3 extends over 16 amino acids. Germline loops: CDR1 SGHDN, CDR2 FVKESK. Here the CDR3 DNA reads TGTGCCAGCAGCCGAGGGGCAGGGGAAGGTGGAAACACCATATATTTT. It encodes CASSRGAGEGGNTIYF.

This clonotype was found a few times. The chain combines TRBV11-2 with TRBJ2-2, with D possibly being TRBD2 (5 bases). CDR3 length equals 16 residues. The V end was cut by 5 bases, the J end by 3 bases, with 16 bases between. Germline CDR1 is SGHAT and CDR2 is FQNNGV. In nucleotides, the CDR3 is TGTGCCAGCAGCCCAACCGGGGAAATACACACCGGGGAGCTGTTTTTT. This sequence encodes CASSPTGEIHTGELFF.

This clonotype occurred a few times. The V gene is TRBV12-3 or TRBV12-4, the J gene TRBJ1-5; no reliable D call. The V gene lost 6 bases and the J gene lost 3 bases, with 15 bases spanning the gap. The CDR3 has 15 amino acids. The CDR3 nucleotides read TGTGCCAGCAGCCTACCTCCGGGCCCCAATCAGCCCCAGCATTTT. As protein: CASSLPPGPNQPQHF.

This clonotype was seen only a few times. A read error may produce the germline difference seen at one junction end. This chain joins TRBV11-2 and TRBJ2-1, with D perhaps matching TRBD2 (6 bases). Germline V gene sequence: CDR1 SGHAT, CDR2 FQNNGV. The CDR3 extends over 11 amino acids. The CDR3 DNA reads TGTGCCAGCGAGGGGAGGAATGAGCAGTTCTTT. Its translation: CASEGRNEQFF.

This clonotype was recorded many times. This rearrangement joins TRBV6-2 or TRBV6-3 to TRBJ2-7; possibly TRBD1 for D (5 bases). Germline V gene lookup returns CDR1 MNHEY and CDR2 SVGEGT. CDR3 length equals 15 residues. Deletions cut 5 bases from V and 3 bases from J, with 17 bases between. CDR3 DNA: TGTGCCAGCAGTGAAACGTGGCAGGGCTACTACGAGCAGTACTTC. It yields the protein CASSETWQGYYEQYF.

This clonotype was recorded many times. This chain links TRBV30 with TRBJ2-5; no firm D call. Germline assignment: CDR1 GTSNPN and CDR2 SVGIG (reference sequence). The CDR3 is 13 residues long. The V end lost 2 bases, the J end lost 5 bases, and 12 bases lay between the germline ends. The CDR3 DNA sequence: TGTGCCTGGAGTTTTAGAGTAGGGGAGACCCAGTACTTC. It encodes CAWSFRVGETQYF.

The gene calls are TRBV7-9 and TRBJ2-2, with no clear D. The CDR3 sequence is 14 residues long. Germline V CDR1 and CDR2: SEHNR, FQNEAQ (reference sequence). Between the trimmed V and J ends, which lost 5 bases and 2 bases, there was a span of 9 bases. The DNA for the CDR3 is TGTGCCAGCAGCCCACCCCTAAACACCGGGGAGCTGTTTTTT. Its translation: CASSPPLNTGELFF.

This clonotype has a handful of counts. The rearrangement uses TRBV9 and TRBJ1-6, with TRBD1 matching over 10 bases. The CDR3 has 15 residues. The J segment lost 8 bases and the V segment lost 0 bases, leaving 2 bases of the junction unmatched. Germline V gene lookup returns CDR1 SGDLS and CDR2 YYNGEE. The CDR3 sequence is CASSVGQGADSPLHF. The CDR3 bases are TGTGCCAGCAGCGTAGGACAGGGGGCAGATTCACCCCTCCACTTT.

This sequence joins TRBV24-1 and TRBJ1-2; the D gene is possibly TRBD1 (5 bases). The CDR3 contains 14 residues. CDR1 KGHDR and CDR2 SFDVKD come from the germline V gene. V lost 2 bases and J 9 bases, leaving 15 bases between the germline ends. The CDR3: CATSDSRARLSYTF. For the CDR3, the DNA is TGTGCCACCAGTGATTCCAGGGCACGCCTTAGCTACACCTTC.

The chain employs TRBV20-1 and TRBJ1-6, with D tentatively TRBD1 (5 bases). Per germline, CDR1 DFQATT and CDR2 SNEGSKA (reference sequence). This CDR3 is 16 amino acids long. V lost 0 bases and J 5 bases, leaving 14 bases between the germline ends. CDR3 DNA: TGCAGTGCTAGAGATAGGCAGGGTCTCGATAATTCACCCCTCCACTTT. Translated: CSARDRQGLDNSPLHF.

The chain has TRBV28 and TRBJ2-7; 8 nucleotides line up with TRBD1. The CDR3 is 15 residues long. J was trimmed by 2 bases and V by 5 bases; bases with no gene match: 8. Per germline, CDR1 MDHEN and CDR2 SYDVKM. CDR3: CASSTTRTGTYEQYF. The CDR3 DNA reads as TGTGCCAGCAGTACAACCAGGACAGGGACCTACGAGCAGTACTTC.